Below are 16 T cell receptor beta chains sequenced from a single sample in a study of cytomegalovirus exposure and HLA in healthy donors. With 60 Vbeta and 13 Jbeta primers, the PCR was carried out. Sequenced by immunoSEQ multiplex PCR; TCRdb stores in-frame clones only, minus some. The table shows about 130,000 clones, with about two thirds occurring only once. The sequencing input was PBMCs. These receptors all come from a man between 60 and 75 years old in good health and CMV-seropositive.

This chain connects TRBV2 to TRBJ1-6; 8 bases are a match to TRBD1. V trimming: 2 bases; J trimming: 14 bases; junction bases outside the gene matches: 14. Germline lookup yields CDR1 SNHLY and CDR2 FYNNEI. This CDR3 contains 16 residues. CDR3 bases: TGTGCCAGCAGTGAAAACCGGGACAGGACCTCTTATTCCCTCCACTTT. This sequence encodes CASSENRDRTSYSLHF.

The chain couples TRBV28 to TRBJ1-1; 9 bases match TRBD1. There are 15 residues in the CDR3. Germline values: CDR1 MDHEN, CDR2 SYDVKM. V gave up 3 bases and J gave up 5 bases; unmatched junction bases: 7. The DNA for the CDR3 is TGTGCCAGCAGTTTGGGAGGACAGGGGTGGACTGAAGCTTTCTTT. Translating it yields CASSLGGQGWTEAFF.

This clone was observed a few times. This chain joins TRBV18 and TRBJ2-5, with no clear D. The germline V gene encodes CDR1 KGHSH and CDR2 LQKENI. The CDR3 sequence is 12 residues long. The V gene lost 4 bases and the J gene lost 5 bases, with 8 bases spanning the gap. CDR3 DNA sequence: TGTGCCAGCTCACACGAGGTGGAGACCCAGTACTTC. This sequence encodes CASSHEVETQYF.

The rearrangement uses TRBV28 and TRBJ1-2, with D unclear. V shed 2 bases and J shed 6 bases, with 22 bases lying between them. Germline V lookup: CDR1 MDHEN, CDR2 SYDVKM. The CDR3 has 17 residues. CDR3 protein: CASSLLNQALGADGYTF. Written as DNA, the CDR3 is TGTGCCAGCAGTTTACTGAATCAGGCATTGGGAGCAGATGGCTACACCTTC.

This clone appeared once. The chain recombines TRBV7-3 with TRBJ1-2; D is perhaps TRBD1 (5 bases). Trimming removed 6 bases at V and 4 bases at J, with 15 bases between. CDR1 is SGHTA and CDR2 is FQGTGA in the germline V gene. This CDR3 spans 14 amino acids. The DNA of the CDR3 is TGTGCCAGCAGACCGGGAGTCGGGGGCTATGGCTACACCTTC. This translates into CASRPGVGGYGYTF. Full variable domain (remainder filled in from reference TRBV7-3 and TRBJ1-2): GAGVSQTPSNKVTEKGKYVELRCDPISGHTALYWYRQSLGQGPEFLIYFQGTGAADDSGLPNDRFFAVRPEGSVSTLKIQRTERGDSAVYLCASRPGVGGYGYTFGSGTRLTVV.

The sample holds one count of this clone. The chain joins TRBV28 to TRBJ1-1, with D unresolved. The CDR3 has 16 residues. The germline CDR1 and CDR2 sequences are MDHEN and SYDVKM. V lost 6 bases and J lost 0, with 17 bases in between. CDR3 region: CASRHGASPMNTEAFF. DNA for the CDR3: TGTGCCAGCAGGCATGGTGCCAGTCCCATGAACACTGAAGCTTTCTTT.

The V gene is TRBV7-8, the J gene TRBJ1-6; 7 nucleotides align to TRBD1. Trimming cost V 2 bases and J 3 bases; bases outside gene matches: 13. Germline V gene lookup returns CDR1 SGHVS and CDR2 FQNEAQ. The length of the CDR3 is 19 residues. In nucleotides, the CDR3 is TGTGCCAGCAGCTTAATAACTCCCACTCACAGGGGCTATAATTCACCCCTCCACTTT. Protein: CASSLITPTHRGYNSPLHF. The whole variable domain, filled in from reference TRBV7-8 and TRBJ1-6, reads GAGVSQSPRYKVAKRGQDVALRCDPISGHVSLFWYQQALGQGPEFLTYFQNEAQLDKSGLPSDRFFAERPEGSVSTLKIQRTQQEDSAVYLCASSLITPTHRGYNSPLHFGNGTRLTVT.

The V and J genes are TRBV11-2 and TRBJ1-2; D not certain. CDR3 length equals 16 residues. Germline V gene data show CDR1 as SGHAT and CDR2 as FQNNGV. V lost 0 bases and J lost 6, with 17 bases in between. The CDR3 is CASSLDLFFSSDGYTF. The CDR3 nucleotides read TGTGCCAGCAGCTTAGATCTGTTTTTCAGTTCAGATGGCTACACCTTC.

The rearrangement joins TRBV2 to TRBJ2-3; 9 bases agree with TRBD1. The CDR3 has 13 amino acids. With V trimmed by 8 bases and J by 2 bases, 2 bases remained unmatched. The germline CDR1 and CDR2 sequences are SNHLY and FYNNEI. The CDR3 spells CASHRGPTDTQYF. In nucleotides, the CDR3 is TGTGCCAGCCACAGGGGGCCCACAGATACGCAGTATTTT.

This chain connects TRBV5-6 to TRBJ2-3; no clear D. V lost 1 base, J lost 7 bases, and 10 bases lay in between. The CDR3 sequence is 13 residues long. The V gene's germline CDR1 is SGHDT and CDR2 YYEEEE. DNA for the CDR3: TGTGCCAGCAGCTTGAGAGGTGGTAATACGCAGTATTTT. This codes for CASSLRGGNTQYF.

This sequence joins TRBV7-3 and TRBJ2-5; 7 bases are shared with TRBD2. The length of the CDR3 is 13 residues. CDR1 SGHTA and CDR2 FQGTGA come from the germline V gene. The J segment lost 5 bases and the V segment lost 5 bases, leaving 5 bases of the junction unmatched. The CDR3 reads CASSQLAWETQYF. The CDR3 region has the DNA TGTGCCAGCAGCCAACTAGCGTGGGAGACCCAGTACTTC.

The rearrangement uses TRBV11-2 and TRBJ2-1, with D hard to call. Germline V gene lookup returns CDR1 SGHAT and CDR2 FQNNGV. V lost 0 bases and J lost 15, with 12 bases in between. This CDR3 has 12 residues. The DNA for the CDR3 is TGTGCCAGCAGCTTAGATCTGGCGGCGGCGTTCTTC. Its translation: CASSLDLAAAFF.

The chain has TRBV28 and TRBJ1-5; D ambiguous. CDR3 size: 14 residues. The germline V gene encodes CDR1 MDHEN and CDR2 SYDVKM. Trimming stripped 5 bases from V and 2 bases from J, with 10 bases between. The DNA for the CDR3 is TGTGCCAGCAGTCTACAGTTTGGCAATCAGCCCCAGCATTTT. As protein: CASSLQFGNQPQHF.

The chain carries TRBV6-1 and TRBJ2-1; TRBD1 matches 8 bases. This CDR3 region has 13 residues. Germline-derived CDR1 and CDR2 are MNHNS and SASEGT. The J segment lost 3 bases and the V segment lost 9 bases, leaving 4 bases of the junction unmatched. The CDR3 DNA is TGTGCCAGTCGTGACAGGGGCTACAATGAGCAGTTCTTC. Translation: CASRDRGYNEQFF.

The rearrangement joins TRBV5-6 to TRBJ2-3; TRBD1 is a possible D gene (5 bases). There are 14 residues in the CDR3. V gave up 6 bases and J gave up 5 bases, with 16 bases separating them. Germline assignment: CDR1 SGHDT and CDR2 YYEEEE. CDR3 residues: CASTRGATGDTQYF. Written as DNA, the CDR3 is TGTGCCAGCACCCGTGGGGCGACGGGAGATACGCAGTATTTT.

The chain uses TRBV29-1 and TRBJ1-5; 9 bases match TRBD1. The CDR3 runs 15 residues. V lost 4 bases, J lost 0 bases, and 4 bases stayed unmatched. The V gene's germline CDR1 is SQVTM and CDR2 ANQGSEA. The CDR3 DNA reads as TGCAGCGTTGGGGGGGGACAGGGTAGCAATCAGCCCCAGCATTTT. Residues: CSVGGGQGSNQPQHF. Complete variable domain (other parts from reference TRBV29-1 and TRBJ1-5): SAVISQKPSRDICQRGTSLTIQCQVDSQVTMMFWYRQQPGQSLTLIATANQGSEATYESGFVIDKFPISRPNLTFSTLTVSNMSPEDSSIYLCSVGGGQGSNQPQHFGDGTRLSIL.